The sequence of this TCR beta chain was determined in a study of blood T cell repertoires in COVID-19. The CDR3 loop spans 14 amino acids. Germline V gives CDR1 SGHRS, CDR2 YFSETQ. Trimming removed 2 bases at V and 3 bases at J, with 11 bases between. Repertoires were generated with immunoSEQ multiplex PCR, while TCRdb's copy carries only in-frame clones and drops some. The sample includes 160,000 or so clones, 89% of them seen just once. The chain couples TRBV5-1 to TRBJ1-1; D gene ambiguous. Sequencing input: peripheral blood. The receptor comes from a man aged 60 to 75 with acute or convalescent COVID-19. The CDR3 region is CASSFGPAYTEAFF. DNA of the CDR3: TGCGCCAGCAGCTTTGGGCCTGCTTACACTGAAGCTTTCTTT. The full variable domain, rest sourced from reference TRBV5-1 and TRBJ1-1, is KAGVTQTPRYLIKTRGQQVTLSCSPISGHRSVSWYQQTPGQGLQFLFEYFSETQRNKGNFPGRFSGRQFSNSRSEMNVSTLELGDSALYLCASSFGPAYTEAFFGQGTRLTVV.